These T cell receptor beta chains were read from a single sample in a study of T cell responses to AZD1222 COVID-19 vaccine. Libraries were prepared by immunoSEQ multiplex PCR; TCRdb keeps only in-frame clonotypes and omits some of them. The table shows 90,000 to 110,000 clones, with 87% occurring only once. The source was peripheral blood, collected on day 0 of AZD1222 vaccination. Every receptor here comes from an adult in good health. The CDR3 runs from the conserved cysteine through the conserved F or W. D genes are given only for firm matches. Expanded clones get a size class; other rows say once, few or many, or leave the size out.

j_call clone_size cdr3_length d_call v_call cdr3_aa cdr3_nt
TRBJ2-7 NA 18 TRBD2 TRBV28 CASSPVQLAGGRSYEQYF TGTGCCAGCAGTCCCGTTCAACTAGCGGGAGGCCGGTCCTACGAGCAGTACTTC
TRBJ2-2 NA 16 NA TRBV5-1 CASSSTTGLGTGELFF TGCGCCAGCAGCTCCACGACAGGCTTGGGAACCGGGGAGCTGTTTTTT
TRBJ2-2 NA 13 NA TRBV6-5 CASRRQDTGELFF TGTGCCAGCAGGAGGCAGGACACCGGGGAGCTGTTTTTT
TRBJ1-1 NA 13 NA TRBV5-1 CASSLGRNTEAFF TGCGCCAGCAGCTTAGGAAGGAACACTGAAGCTTTCTTT
TRBJ1-1 NA 16 NA TRBV19 CASSARRQKRNTEAFF TGTGCCAGTAGTGCCCGACGACAGAAGAGGAACACTGAAGCTTTCTTT
TRBJ2-3 NA 16 NA TRBV5-1 CASSLPGVASTDTQYF TGCGCCAGCAGCCTGCCCGGGGTTGCTAGCACAGATACGCAGTATTTT
TRBJ2-1 NA 14 NA TRBV25-1 CASAGASSRNEQFF TGTGCCAGTGCTGGGGCATCAAGTAGGAATGAGCAGTTCTTC
TRBJ1-4 NA 15 NA TRBV27 CASTRIGDGEEKLFF TGTGCCAGCACCCGCATAGGGGACGGGGAGGAAAAACTGTTTTTT
TRBJ2-3 NA 12 NA TRBV7-8 CASSPSTDTQYF TGTGCCAGCAGCCCTAGCACAGATACGCAGTATTTT
TRBJ1-2 few 14 TRBD1 TRBV29-1 CSVGDRLTGLGYTF TGCAGCGTTGGGGACAGACTGACCGGTCTTGGCTACACCTTC
TRBJ2-7 NA 15 TRBD2 TRBV7-2 CASSLTLAGAYEQYF TGTGCCAGCAGCTTGACACTAGCGGGAGCCTACGAGCAGTACTTC
TRBJ2-3 NA 18 TRBD2 TRBV28 CASSSQFISGGGTDTQYF TGTGCCAGCAGTTCTCAGTTTATCAGCGGGGGGGGCACAGATACGCAGTATTTT
TRBJ1-1 NA 16 NA TRBV11-2 CASSSARSTMNTEAFF TGTGCCAGCAGCTCCGCCAGGAGTACCATGAACACTGAAGCTTTCTTT
TRBJ1-2 NA 14 NA TRBV30 CAWSVSVRDYGYTF TGTGCCTGGAGTGTAAGTGTTCGTGACTATGGCTACACCTTC
TRBJ2-5 NA 14 NA TRBV5-4 CASSLDSYQETQYF TGTGCCAGCAGCTTGGATTCGTACCAAGAGACCCAGTACTTC
TRBJ2-5 few 16 TRBD2 TRBV4-1 CASSQVGVSGEETQYF TGCGCCAGCAGCCAAGTGGGTGTTAGCGGGGAAGAGACCCAGTACTTC
TRBJ2-3 NA 17 NA TRBV28 CASTMAPGLQGGDTQYF TGTGCCAGCACCATGGCTCCGGGACTCCAGGGAGGAGATACGCAGTATTTT
TRBJ2-2 NA 14 NA TRBV7-9 CASSADRSSGELFF TGTGCCAGCAGCGCCGACAGGTCTTCCGGGGAGCTGTTTTTT
TRBJ1-3 once 15 TRBD1 TRBV28 CASIKTGGSGNTIYF TGTGCCAGCATCAAAACAGGGGGATCTGGAAACACCATATATTTT
TRBJ2-5 NA 11 NA TRBV7-9 CASSFAETQYF TGTGCCAGCAGCTTTGCGGAGACCCAGTACTTC
TRBJ2-3 NA 18 TRBD2 TRBV6-2/TRBV6-3 CASSYPTSTSGSTDTQYF TGTGCCAGCAGTTACCCTACCTCGACTAGCGGATCAACAGATACGCAGTATTTT
TRBJ2-3 NA 15 NA TRBV24-1 CATSDLKDRTDTQYF TGTGCCACCAGTGATTTGAAGGACCGCACAGATACGCAGTATTTT